The present T cell receptor beta chain was sequenced within a study of low-dose radiotherapy and immunotherapy resistance in tumors. Study context: Those assigned to Cohort 2 were treated with 1 Gy per fraction every two weeks (13 Gy in total over 26 weeks). One day before radiation and immunotherapy, intravenous cyclophosphamide 200 mg/m2 was administered, with this repeated every two weeks. Patients took oral aspirin 300 mg daily for four cycles from cycle 1 day 1.

V was cut by 5 bases and J by 6 bases, with 16 bases left in between. Germline CDR1 and CDR2: SGHAT and FQNNGV. The CDR3 totals 14 residues. Many counts were recorded for this clonotype. Alpha- and beta-chain coverage of first-strand cDNA came from TRAV- and TRBV-specific primers. For amplifying TCRs, the PCR ran for about 19 cycles with Phusion, which was used together with a constant-region primer and the adapter on the V primers. Isolated mRNA underwent amplification via in vitro transcription. TCRdb itself ran the reads through MiXCR, one entry per CDR3 protein. This table holds 80,000 to 95,000 distinct CDR3 sequences, 9.4% found once. Specified time point: before trial treatment.

The V call is TRBV11-2, the J call TRBJ2-5; D possibly matches TRBD1 or TRBD2 (6 bases each). This TCR derives from a male donor with prostate cancer. The specimen was PBMCs, collected before treatment. CDR3 amino acids: CASSPGAFSQTQYF. The CDR3 region has the DNA TGTGCCAGCAGCCCGGGGGCCTTTTCACAGACCCAGTACTTC.